A selection of T cell receptor beta chains follows, all from one sample in a study of early T cells in non-severe SARS-CoV-2 infection. A single record per CDR3 protein comes from TCRdb applying MiXCR to the 5' RACE reads. In the table there are more than 40,000 distinct CDR3 sequences, about 4% of which are singletons. Sequencing used whole blood. The receptors here all came from an adult who was a healthcare worker with PCR-confirmed SARS-CoV-2 infection or an uninfected control (not recorded which). CDR3s leave out the opening cysteine and the closing phenylalanine or tryptophan. The listing skips clone size in some rows; elsewhere it reads once, few, many or a size class.

>TRBJ1-5|few|TRBV5-6
ASSRGVQNSNQPQH
>TRBJ2-3|many|TRBV11-2
ASSLVFGGDTQY
>TRBJ2-1|many|TRBV27
ASLSVYNEQF
>TRBJ1-6|many|TRBV27
ASSRSTQGNSPLH
>TRBJ2-5|many|TRBV20-1
SARDGRIQNAETQY
>TRBJ2-7|-|TRBV4-2
ASSQDRGRAAEQY
>TRBJ1-4|many|TRBV7-6
ASSRGTGSGEKLF
>TRBJ2-2|many|TRBV28
ASSSDWTPNTGELF
>TRBJ2-3|many|TRBV20-1
SAQPDTDTQY
>TRBJ2-2|many|TRBV5-6
ASSYNTGWMAGELF
>TRBJ1-5|many|TRBV2
ASSEGDGNQPQH
>TRBJ2-1|many|TRBV7-6
ASSLSGGDYNEQF
>TRBJ1-3|-|TRBV29-1
SAPLGNTIY
>TRBJ2-1|many|TRBV5-1
ASSLVAGGPSNEQF
>TRBJ2-7|many|TRBV28
ASSPSSSGYEQY
>TRBJ2-3|many|TRBV12-3/TRBV12-4
ASSGQGASADTQY
>TRBJ1-1|-|TRBV3-1
ASSQDDRNTEAF
>TRBJ2-2|few|TRBV6-5
ASSNTGELF
>TRBJ1-1|many|TRBV7-9
ASNLQGAVTEAF
>TRBJ2-3|many|TRBV30
AWSVQGRGDTQY
>TRBJ1-3|many|TRBV18
ASSTDRVRGNTIY
>TRBJ2-3|many|TRBV7-2
ASRRRTGADTQY
>TRBJ2-5|many|TRBV11-2
ASSYPTSGQETQY
>TRBJ1-4|many|TRBV2
ASSPQGNNEKLF
>TRBJ2-7|many|TRBV10-3
AISEMGTGDYEQY
>TRBJ1-5|many|TRBV27
ASSFQGARNQPQH
>TRBJ2-3|-|TRBV3-1
ASSQRRAGATDTQY
>TRBJ2-3|few|TRBV11-3
ASSLGLRDPDTQY
>TRBJ2-7|few|TRBV6-5
ASTQGLSYEQY
>TRBJ2-2|many|TRBV6-2/TRBV6-3
ASSWWAGELF
>TRBJ2-1|many|TRBV7-8
ASSPGLAGGLSYNEQF
>TRBJ2-7|many|TRBV4-1
ASSRALGTNSYEQY
>TRBJ1-2|few|TRBV19
ASSAGGYT
>TRBJ2-2|many|TRBV12-3/TRBV12-4
ASSYPLGQGFGGELF
>TRBJ2-7|many|TRBV6-1
ASSEEDSGSYEQY
>TRBJ1-2|many|TRBV5-6
ASSYRQGSIYGYT
>TRBJ2-1|many|TRBV4-1
ASSQDLLGPYNEQF
>TRBJ2-1|many|TRBV5-1
ASSLAGEGDEQF
>TRBJ1-3|many|TRBV6-5
ASKPQLNSGNTIY
>TRBJ1-3|many|TRBV7-8
ASMGGNTIY
>TRBJ2-7|many|TRBV3-1
ASSQGLAGTTEQY
>TRBJ2-2|many|TRBV18
ASSPPAGTGELF
>TRBJ2-3|many|TRBV3-1
ASSHLLDTQY
>TRBJ2-7|few|TRBV6-1
ASSEWLAGGLPSYEQY
>TRBJ1-3|many|TRBV20-1
SASGTGSGNTIY
>TRBJ2-3|many|TRBV29-1
SADTDTQY
>TRBJ1-1|many|TRBV7-6
ASSPTGPNTEAF
>TRBJ1-4|many|TRBV7-9
ASSPTRQGHNEKLF
>TRBJ2-7|few|TRBV4-1
ASSPGVAAYEQY
>TRBJ2-3|many|TRBV7-9
ASSLGQGFTSGSVDTQY
>TRBJ2-1|many|TRBV7-9
ASSPGAREGLYNEQF
>TRBJ2-3|few|TRBV21-1
ASSKNPEGRQGNTDTQY
>TRBJ2-7|-|TRBV25-1
ASSDRDVPYEQY
>TRBJ1-5|many|TRBV30
AWSVHSNQPQH
>TRBJ2-3|many|TRBV6-2/TRBV6-3
ASSYSRPNTDTQY
>TRBJ2-7|many|TRBV6-6
ASSYTHYEQY
>TRBJ1-4|many|TRBV5-1
ASRELGATNEKLF
>TRBJ2-7|-|TRBV6-2/TRBV6-3
ASSPRDRVSYEQY
>TRBJ2-3|many|TRBV20-1
SVVQGANTQY